Sequencing of this TCR beta chain was carried out in a study of blood T cell repertoires in COVID-19 (dated by TCRdb to 2018 to 2020). Notes on the research overall: Samples covering the acute and convalescent phases of COVID-19 were provided by collaborators in the United States, Italy and Spain. Samples came from the ongoing ImmuneRACE study (first 160 participants) plus 1,254 subjects from 6 global collaborators. Nearly every sample came with metadata listing a de-identified subject ID, COVID-19 status, age in years and sex. Subjects who had been exposed to COVID-19, were actively infected with it, or had recovered from it provided the deeply sampled blood TCRbeta repertoires that made up the dataset. A freely available public database, intended as a resource for researchers studying the immune response to SARS-CoV-2, is where the repertoires were released. The prospective study material was composed of cDNA or gDNA derived from T cells, B-cell-depleted T cells, or PBMCs. Where available, HLA class I and class II types were obtained from metadata supplied by the sample provider rather than from assay-based typing. Study-wide findings and limitations: The quantity of clinical and demographic metadata differed by source and by participant and was supplied without curation.

Each collaborating institution followed its own protocols to collect whole blood in K2EDTA tubes. Collaborator samples were shipped for TCRbeta analysis as frozen whole blood, isolated PBMCs, or DNA extracted from either sample type. The CDR3 contains 15 residues, cysteine and phenylalanine counted. The read is trimmed to its CDR3 DNA, 45 bases read in frame from base 1. The germline V gene provides CDR1 SGHVS and CDR2 FNYEAQ. Compared with germline, V lacks 1 base and J lacks 8 bases; bases without a gene match: 8. As concerns this clone: Its antigen target is currently unknown. No much larger clone is present one base from it, and per-base qualities are unavailable.

TCRbeta CDR3 regions were amplified from genomic DNA using the immunoSEQ Assay, a bias-controlled multiplex PCR. On the study's bioinformatics: Within the assay, amplification of reference gene primers was used to estimate how many nucleated cells each sample contained. To quantify the absolute abundance of each unique TCRbeta CDR3 rearrangement, sequence reads were collapsed and filtered. Productive Simpson clonality was computed per sample as the square root of Simpson's diversity index over productive rearrangements. The immuneACCESS repertoire file appears here via TCRdb, limited to in-frame rearrangements. These files lack a portion of the clones; in checked studies, under half of the deficit traces to unresolved V genes, and the cause of the others is not known. The DNA gave D and trimming, while V, J and clone size come from that table. This sample lists approximately 50,000 clones; 86% were detected once. 14% to 15% of the sample goes to the ten largest clones.

The chain uses TRBV7-6 and TRBJ1-2; TRBD1 fits 9 bases in the junction. The sequenced material came from peripheral blood. The receptor was derived from a human donor in a cohort sampled during active COVID-19. The CDR3 reads as follows: CASSLVPGQGVGYTF. The DNA sequence is TGTGCCAGCAGCTTAGTCCCGGGACAGGGTGTAGGCTACACCTTC.